One sample yielded the 9 T cell receptor beta chains listed below, sequenced in a study of OX40 agonist ivuxolimab in advanced cancers. TCRdb keeps only in-frame clones here, not all; method: immunoSEQ multiplex PCR. This table holds under 50,000 clones, approximately 80% found once. The sample was CD4+ or CD8+ T cells sorted from blood, taken in a trial of the OX40 agonist ivuxolimab. The receptors here all came from an adult with an advanced solid tumor such as melanoma, head and neck, liver or kidney cancer.

This sequence joins TRBV6-5 and TRBJ2-5; 8 bases line up with TRBD1. The germline V gene encodes CDR1 MNHEY and CDR2 SVGAGI. J was trimmed by 2 bases and V by 6 bases; bases with no gene match: 8. The CDR3 has 15 amino acids. CDR3 sequence reads: CASRLTGGSQETQYF. The CDR3 nucleotides are TGTGCCAGCAGGCTCACAGGGGGGAGTCAAGAGACCCAGTACTTC.

This clone occurred once. The chain joins TRBV7-8 to TRBJ2-2, with D perhaps matching TRBD2 (5 bases). CDR3 length equals 14 residues. The ends were cut back, 7 bases at V and 6 bases at J, with 15 bases in the middle. The germline V gene has CDR1 SGHVS and CDR2 FQNEAQ. Here the CDR3 DNA reads TGTGCCAGCACCCCGAGGGTCGGTCCCGGGGAGCTGTTTTTT. Its protein product is CASTPRVGPGELFF.

The DNA of the CDR3 is TGTGCCAGCAGTCGGTCTGGGAATGAGCAGTTCTTC. Protein sequence: CASSRSGNEQFF. The chain is built from TRBV27 and TRBJ2-1; D is undetermined. V was cut by 5 bases and J by 7 bases, with 9 bases left in between. Germline V gene lookup returns CDR1 MNHEY and CDR2 SMNVEV (reference sequence). The length of the CDR3 is 12 residues.

This clone was seen once. V usage is TRBV19 and J usage is TRBJ1-1; D possibly corresponds to TRBD1 (6 bases). The CDR3 runs 12 residues. With 2 bases removed from V and 10 bases from J, the gap between germline ends came to 11 bases. Germline V CDR1 and CDR2: LNHDA, SQIVND (reference sequence). CDR3 amino acids: CASSIRGEGAFF. Written as DNA, the CDR3 is TGTGCCAGTAGTATAAGGGGGGAGGGAGCTTTCTTT.

The V gene is TRBV7-8, the J gene TRBJ1-3, with 7 bases that match TRBD1. CDR3 size: 14 residues. The V and J ends lost 3 bases and 6 bases, in that order; junction bases with no gene match: 5. In germline, CDR1 is SGHVS, CDR2 FQNEAQ. Here the CDR3 reads CASSFRQGENTIYF. The DNA for the CDR3 is TGTGCCAGCAGCTTCCGACAGGGAGAAAACACCATATATTTT.

J is TRBJ1-3 and V is TRBV7-9; 7 positions agree with TRBD1. The junction had 6 bases not matched to a gene; V was cut back by 5 bases and J by 2 bases. This CDR3 has 15 residues. CDR1 SEHNR and CDR2 FQNEAQ come from the germline V gene (reference sequence). The CDR3 is CASSPGTVAGNTIYF. The CDR3 DNA sequence: TGTGCCAGCAGCCCTGGGACAGTTGCTGGAAACACCATATATTTT.

The chain has TRBV18 and TRBJ2-1, with unresolved D. This CDR3 has 12 amino acids. V was trimmed by 3 bases and J by 4 bases, leaving 4 bases between them. Germline V gene data show CDR1 as KGHSH and CDR2 as LQKENI. In DNA, the CDR3 is TGTGCCAGCTCACCCGTTTACAATGAGCAGTTCTTC. This sequence encodes CASSPVYNEQFF.

This sequence joins TRBV5-5 and TRBJ2-7; tentatively, D is TRBD1 or TRBD2 (6 bases each). The CDR3 covers 16 residues. In germline, CDR1 is SGHKS, CDR2 YYEKEE (reference sequence). The V end was cut by 3 bases, the J end by 3 bases, with 19 bases between. As DNA, the CDR3 is TGTGCCAGCAGCTCCCTAGGGGGGAGAGGGATCTACGAGCAGTACTTC. Its translation is CASSSLGGRGIYEQYF.

This chain's CDR3 is CASSLGGPGNTIYF. The CDR3 DNA sequence: TGTGCCAGCAGCTTAGGAGGGCCTGGAAACACCATATATTTT. The V call is TRBV7-2, the J call TRBJ1-3, with unresolved D. CDR1 is SGHTA and CDR2 is FQGNSA in the germline V gene. This CDR3 spans 14 amino acids. V lost 1 base and J lost 2, with 6 bases in between.